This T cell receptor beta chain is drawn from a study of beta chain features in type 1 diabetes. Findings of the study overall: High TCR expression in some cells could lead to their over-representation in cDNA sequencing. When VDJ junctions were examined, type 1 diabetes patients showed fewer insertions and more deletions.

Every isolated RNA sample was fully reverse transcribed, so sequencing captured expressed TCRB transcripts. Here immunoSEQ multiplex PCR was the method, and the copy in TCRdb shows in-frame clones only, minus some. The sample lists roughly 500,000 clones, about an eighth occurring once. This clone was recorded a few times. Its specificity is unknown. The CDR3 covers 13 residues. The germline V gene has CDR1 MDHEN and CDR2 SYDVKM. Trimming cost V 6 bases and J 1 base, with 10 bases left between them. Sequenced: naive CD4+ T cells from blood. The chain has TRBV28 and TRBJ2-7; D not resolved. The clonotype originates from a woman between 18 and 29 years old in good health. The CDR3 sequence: CASRAHNSYEQYV. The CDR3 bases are TGTGCCAGCAGGGCGCACAATTCCTACGAGCAGTACGTC.